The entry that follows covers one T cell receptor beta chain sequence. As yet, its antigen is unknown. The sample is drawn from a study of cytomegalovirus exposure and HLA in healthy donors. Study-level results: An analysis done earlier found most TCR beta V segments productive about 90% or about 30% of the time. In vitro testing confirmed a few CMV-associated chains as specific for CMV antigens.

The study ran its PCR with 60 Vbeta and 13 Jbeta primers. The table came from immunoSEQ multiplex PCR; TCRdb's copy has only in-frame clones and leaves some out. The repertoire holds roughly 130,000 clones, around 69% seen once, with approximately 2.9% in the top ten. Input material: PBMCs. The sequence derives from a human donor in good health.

The CDR3 nucleotides are TGTGCCAGCAGTTTATCGATAAGGGCAGGGAAGAATACCGGGGAGCTGTTTTTT. It specifies CASSLSIRAGKNTGELFF. The V call is TRBV27, the J call TRBJ2-2; a weak D match, TRBD1 (5 bases). Germline V lookup: CDR1 MNHEY, CDR2 SMNVEV (reference sequence). The V end lost 0 bases, the J end lost 5 bases, and 19 bases lay between the germline ends. There are 18 residues in the CDR3.